This TCR beta chain derives from a study of control samples from healthy donors and cancer patients. The CDR3 spans 14 residues. The germline CDR1 and CDR2 sequences are SGHTA and FQGTGA. Trimming left V 5 bases short and J 0 bases short, with 7 bases between. TCRdb's table, derived via immunoSEQ multiplex PCR, lists solely in-frame clones and lacks some. The profile shows roughly 93,000 clones, about 89% of them singletons. This TCR derives from a woman aged 45-65 years with colorectal cancer. The chain has TRBV7-3 and TRBJ2-2; D call uncertain. The sequenced sample was PBMCs. The CDR3 DNA follows: TGTGCCAGCAGCCAAGAGGCGAACACCGGGGAGCTGTTTTTT. Protein: CASSQEANTGELFF.